This entry is about one T cell receptor (beta chain). Its matching antigen is unknown. With the Oncomine TCR Beta short-read assay, DNA from cultured CD4+ T cells was sequenced. Someone extracted genomic DNA from cultured CD4+ T cells. TCRdb reanalysed the PCR reads using MiXCR and keeps one entry per CDR3 protein. The profile covers some 19,000 distinct CDR3 sequences, with 38% appearing a single time and around 14% taken by the ten largest. The sample comes from a study of vaccination and CD4 T cells after COVID-19. Study overall: Nasal swab PCR identified SARS-CoV-2 in the convalescent patients, of whom eight to ten were mild and one severe. Control cultures, each given a CEFX pool, an HIV-1 Nef pool, or no peptide, were included.

The germline CDR1 and CDR2 sequences are SGHVS and FNYEAQ. The ends were cut back, 0 bases at V and 0 bases at J, with 15 bases in the middle. The CDR3 is made up of 18 amino acids. Noted treatment: approximately nine-day PBMC culture with coronavirus spike peptide pools or control peptides (ViraFEST assay). About 2.1 million PBMCs were grown per well alongside roughly 10 IU/ml IL-2 and 7.5 to 10 ug/ml peptide pools. The source material was cultured CD4+ T cells from blood. This receptor was taken from a human donor with COVID-19. V usage is TRBV7-6 and J usage is TRBJ1-3, with TRBD1 as a possible D gene (5 bases). CDR3 nucleotide sequence: TGTGCCAGCAGCTTAGCGCCCGGGGGGAAGAGCTCTGGAAACACCATATATTTT. Protein: CASSLAPGGKSSGNTIYF.